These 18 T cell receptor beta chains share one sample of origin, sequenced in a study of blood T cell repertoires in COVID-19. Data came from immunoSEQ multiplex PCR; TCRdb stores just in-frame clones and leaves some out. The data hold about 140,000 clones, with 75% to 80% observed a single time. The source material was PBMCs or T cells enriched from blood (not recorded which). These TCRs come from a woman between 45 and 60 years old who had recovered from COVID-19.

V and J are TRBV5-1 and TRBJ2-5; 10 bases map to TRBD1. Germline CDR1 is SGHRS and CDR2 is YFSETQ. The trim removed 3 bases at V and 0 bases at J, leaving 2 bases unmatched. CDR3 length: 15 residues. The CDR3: CASSWTGGDQETQYF. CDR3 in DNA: TGCGCCAGCAGCTGGACAGGGGGTGACCAAGAGACCCAGTACTTC.

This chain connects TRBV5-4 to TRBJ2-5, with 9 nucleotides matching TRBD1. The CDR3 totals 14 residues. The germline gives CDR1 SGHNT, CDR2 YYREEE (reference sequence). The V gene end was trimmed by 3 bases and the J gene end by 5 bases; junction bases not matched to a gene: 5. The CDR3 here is CASSSRTGEETQYF. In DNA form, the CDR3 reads TGTGCCAGCAGCTCCCGGACAGGGGAGGAGACCCAGTACTTC.

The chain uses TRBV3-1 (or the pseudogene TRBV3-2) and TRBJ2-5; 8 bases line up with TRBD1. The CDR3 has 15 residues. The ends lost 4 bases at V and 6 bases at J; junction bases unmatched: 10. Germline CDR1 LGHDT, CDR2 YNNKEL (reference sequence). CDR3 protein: CASSPDGQGRKTQYF. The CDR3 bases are TGTGCCAGCAGCCCCGACGGACAGGGCAGGAAGACCCAGTACTTC.

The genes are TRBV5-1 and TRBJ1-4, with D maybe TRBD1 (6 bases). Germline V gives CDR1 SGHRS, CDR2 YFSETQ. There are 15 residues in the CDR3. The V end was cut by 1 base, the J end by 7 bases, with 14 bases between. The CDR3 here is CASSLTGGHGEKLFF. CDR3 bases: TGCGCCAGCAGCTTGACCGGGGGGCATGGTGAAAAACTGTTTTTT.

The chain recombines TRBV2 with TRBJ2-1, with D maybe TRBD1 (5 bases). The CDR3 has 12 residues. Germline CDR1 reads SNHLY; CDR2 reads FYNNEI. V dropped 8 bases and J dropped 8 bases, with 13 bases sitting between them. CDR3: CASAPQGHEQFF. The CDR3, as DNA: TGTGCCAGCGCCCCCCAGGGCCATGAGCAGTTCTTC.

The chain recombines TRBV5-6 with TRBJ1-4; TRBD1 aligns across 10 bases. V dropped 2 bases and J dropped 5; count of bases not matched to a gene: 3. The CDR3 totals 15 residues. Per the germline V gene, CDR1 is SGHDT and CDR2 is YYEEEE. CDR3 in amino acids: CASSLRTGGNEKLFF. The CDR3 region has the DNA TGTGCCAGCAGCTTACGGACAGGGGGAAATGAAAAACTGTTTTTT.

CDR3 sequence (DNA): TGTGCCAGTAGTCCCCGGACAGGGGGGCACTACGAGCAGTACTTC. As protein: CASSPRTGGHYEQYF. The chain links TRBV19 to TRBJ2-7; TRBD1 matches at 10 bases. The V segment lost 5 bases and the J segment 3 bases; nucleotides outside the gene matches: 7. The CDR3 loop spans 15 amino acids. From germline, CDR1 is LNHDA and CDR2 SQIVND (reference sequence).

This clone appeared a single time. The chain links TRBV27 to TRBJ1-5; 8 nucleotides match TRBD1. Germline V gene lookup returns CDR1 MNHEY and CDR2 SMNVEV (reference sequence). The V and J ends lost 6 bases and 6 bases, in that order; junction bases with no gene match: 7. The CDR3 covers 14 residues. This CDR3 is CASSGQGVRQPQHF. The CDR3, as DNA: TGTGCCAGCAGCGGACAGGGCGTGCGTCAGCCCCAGCATTTT.

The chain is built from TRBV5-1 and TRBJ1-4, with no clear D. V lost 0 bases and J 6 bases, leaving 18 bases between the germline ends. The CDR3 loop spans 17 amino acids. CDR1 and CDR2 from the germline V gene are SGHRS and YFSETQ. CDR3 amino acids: CASSLGPFWAPDEKLFF. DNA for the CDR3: TGCGCCAGCAGCTTGGGCCCCTTTTGGGCTCCGGATGAAAAACTGTTTTTT.

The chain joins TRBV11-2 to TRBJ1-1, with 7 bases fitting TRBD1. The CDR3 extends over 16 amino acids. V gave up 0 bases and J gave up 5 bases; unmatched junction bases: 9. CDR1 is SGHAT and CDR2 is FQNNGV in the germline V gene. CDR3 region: CASSLDRQGVGTEAFF. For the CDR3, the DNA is TGTGCCAGCAGCTTAGATCGACAGGGAGTCGGGACTGAAGCTTTCTTT. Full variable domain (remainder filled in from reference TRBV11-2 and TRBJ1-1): EAGVAQSPRYKIIEKRQSVAFWCNPISGHATLYWYQQILGQGPKLLIQFQNNGVVDDSQLPKDRFSAERLKGVDSTLKIQPAKLEDSAVYLCASSLDRQGVGTEAFFGQGTRLTVV.

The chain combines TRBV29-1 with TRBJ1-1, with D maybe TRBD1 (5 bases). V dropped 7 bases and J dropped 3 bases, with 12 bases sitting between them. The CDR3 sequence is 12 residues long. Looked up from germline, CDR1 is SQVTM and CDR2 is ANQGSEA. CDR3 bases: TGCAGCGGGGGAGGGGTCGACACTGAAGCTTTCTTT. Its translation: CSGGGVDTEAFF.

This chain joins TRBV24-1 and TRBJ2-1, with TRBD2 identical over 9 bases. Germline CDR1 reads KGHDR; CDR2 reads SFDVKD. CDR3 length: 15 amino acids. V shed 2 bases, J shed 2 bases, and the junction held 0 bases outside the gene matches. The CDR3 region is CATSDSSGAYNEQFF. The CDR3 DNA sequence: TGTGCCACCAGTGATTCTAGCGGGGCCTACAATGAGCAGTTCTTC.

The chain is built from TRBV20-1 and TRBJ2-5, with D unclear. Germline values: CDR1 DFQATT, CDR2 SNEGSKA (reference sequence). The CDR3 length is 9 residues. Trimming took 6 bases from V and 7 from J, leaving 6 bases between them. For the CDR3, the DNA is TGCAGTGCCCCAGGGACCCAGTACTTC. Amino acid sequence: CSAPGTQYF.

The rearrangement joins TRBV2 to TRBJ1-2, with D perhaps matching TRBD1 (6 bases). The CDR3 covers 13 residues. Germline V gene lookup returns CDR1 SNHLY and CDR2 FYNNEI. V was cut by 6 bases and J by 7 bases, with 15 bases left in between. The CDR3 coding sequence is TGTGCCAGCAGGGGGACATGGCGTCCTGGCTACACCTTC. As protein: CASRGTWRPGYTF.

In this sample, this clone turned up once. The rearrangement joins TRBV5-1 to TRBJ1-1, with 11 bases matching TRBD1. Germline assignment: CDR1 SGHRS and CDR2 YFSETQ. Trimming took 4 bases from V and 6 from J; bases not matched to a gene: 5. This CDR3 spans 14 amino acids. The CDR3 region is CASSPGQGVAEAFF. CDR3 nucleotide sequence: TGCGCCAGCAGCCCGGGACAGGGGGTCGCTGAAGCTTTCTTT. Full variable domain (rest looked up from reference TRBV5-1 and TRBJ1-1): KAGVTQTPRYLIKTRGQQVTLSCSPISGHRSVSWYQQTPGQGLQFLFEYFSETQRNKGNFPGRFSGRQFSNSRSEMNVSTLELGDSALYLCASSPGQGVAEAFFGQGTRLTVV.

The CDR3 region is CASSQEGGIYNSPLHF. The CDR3 bases are TGTGCCAGCAGCCAAGAAGGGGGAATCTATAATTCACCCCTCCACTTT. The V call is TRBV3-1 (or the pseudogene TRBV3-2), the J call TRBJ1-6, with a tentative D call TRBD1 (6 bases). CDR1 and CDR2 from the germline V gene are LGHDT and YNNKEL (reference sequence). The CDR3 loop spans 16 amino acids. The V end was cut by 0 bases, the J end by 3 bases, with 9 bases between.

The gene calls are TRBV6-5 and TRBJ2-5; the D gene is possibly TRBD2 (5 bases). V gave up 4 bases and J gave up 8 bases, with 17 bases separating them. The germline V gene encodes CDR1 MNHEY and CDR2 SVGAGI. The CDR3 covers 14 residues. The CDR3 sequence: CASSSRPTSGTQYF. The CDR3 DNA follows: TGTGCCAGCAGTTCCCGTCCCACCAGCGGAACCCAGTACTTC.

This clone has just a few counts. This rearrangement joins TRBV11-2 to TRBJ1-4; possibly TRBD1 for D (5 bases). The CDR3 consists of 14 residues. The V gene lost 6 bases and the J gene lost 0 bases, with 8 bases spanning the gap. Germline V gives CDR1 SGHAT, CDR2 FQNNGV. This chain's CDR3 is CASSSRATNEKLFF. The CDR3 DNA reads TGTGCCAGCAGTAGCAGGGCAACTAATGAAAAACTGTTTTTT.